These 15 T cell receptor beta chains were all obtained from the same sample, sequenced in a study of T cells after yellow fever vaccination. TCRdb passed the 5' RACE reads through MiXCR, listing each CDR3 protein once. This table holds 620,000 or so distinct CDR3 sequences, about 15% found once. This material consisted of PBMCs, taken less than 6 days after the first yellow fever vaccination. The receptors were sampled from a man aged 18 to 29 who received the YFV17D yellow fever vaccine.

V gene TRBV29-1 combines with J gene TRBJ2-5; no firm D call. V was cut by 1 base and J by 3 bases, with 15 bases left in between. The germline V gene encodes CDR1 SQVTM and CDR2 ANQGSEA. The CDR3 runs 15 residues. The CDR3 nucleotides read TGCAGCGTTGAAGTCGGAGCAGACACCGAAGAGACCCAGTACTTC. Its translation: CSVEVGADTEETQYF.

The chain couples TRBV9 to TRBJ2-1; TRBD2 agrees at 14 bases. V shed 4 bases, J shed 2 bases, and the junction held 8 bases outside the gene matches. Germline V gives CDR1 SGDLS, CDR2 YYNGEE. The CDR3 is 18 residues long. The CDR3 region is CASSPLRLAGGTYNEQFF. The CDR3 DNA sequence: TGTGCCAGCAGCCCCCTAAGACTAGCGGGGGGGACCTACAATGAGCAGTTCTTC.

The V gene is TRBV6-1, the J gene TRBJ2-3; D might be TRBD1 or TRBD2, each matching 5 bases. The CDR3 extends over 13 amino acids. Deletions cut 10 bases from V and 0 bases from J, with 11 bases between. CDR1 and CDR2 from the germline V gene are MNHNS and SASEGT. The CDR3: CATRDLSTDTQYF. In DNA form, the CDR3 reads TGTGCCACCCGGGACCTTAGCACAGATACGCAGTATTTT.

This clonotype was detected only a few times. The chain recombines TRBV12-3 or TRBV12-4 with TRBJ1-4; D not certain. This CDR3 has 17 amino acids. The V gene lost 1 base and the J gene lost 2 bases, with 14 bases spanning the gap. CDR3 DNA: TGTGCCAGCAGTTTAGGCTGGGGATTGGCGACTAATGAAAAACTGTTTTTT. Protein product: CASSLGWGLATNEKLFF.

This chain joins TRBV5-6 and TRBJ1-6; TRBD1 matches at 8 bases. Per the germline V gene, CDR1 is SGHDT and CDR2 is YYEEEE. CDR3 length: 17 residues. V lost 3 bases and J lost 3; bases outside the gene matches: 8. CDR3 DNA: TGTGCCAGCAGCTCAACCCACAGGGGGTACTATAATTCACCCCTCCACTTT. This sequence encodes CASSSTHRGYYNSPLHF.

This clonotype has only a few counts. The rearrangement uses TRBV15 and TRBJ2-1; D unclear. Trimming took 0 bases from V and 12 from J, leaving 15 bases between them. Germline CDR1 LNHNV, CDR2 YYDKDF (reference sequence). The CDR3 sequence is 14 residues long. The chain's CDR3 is CATSRDSGPVRQFF. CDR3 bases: TGTGCCACCAGCAGAGATTCGGGCCCGGTCAGGCAGTTCTTC.

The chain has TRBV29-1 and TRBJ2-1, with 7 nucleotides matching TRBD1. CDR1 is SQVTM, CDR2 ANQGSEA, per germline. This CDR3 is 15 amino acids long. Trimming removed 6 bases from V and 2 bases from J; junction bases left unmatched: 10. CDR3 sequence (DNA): TGCAGCGTGGGGGCCGGGACAGTGCCCTACAATGAGCAGTTCTTC. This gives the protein CSVGAGTVPYNEQFF.

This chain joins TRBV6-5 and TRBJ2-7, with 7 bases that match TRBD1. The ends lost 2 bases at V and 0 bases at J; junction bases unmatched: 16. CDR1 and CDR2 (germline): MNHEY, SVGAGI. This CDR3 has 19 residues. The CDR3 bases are TGTGCCAGCAGTTACCCAACCTCCATCCGGGACAGTTTCTCCTACGAGCAGTACTTC. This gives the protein CASSYPTSIRDSFSYEQYF.

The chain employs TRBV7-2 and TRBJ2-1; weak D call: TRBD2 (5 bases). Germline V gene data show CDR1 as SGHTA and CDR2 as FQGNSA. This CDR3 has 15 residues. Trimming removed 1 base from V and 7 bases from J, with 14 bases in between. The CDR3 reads CASSLGWGAENEQFF. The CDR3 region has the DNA TGTGCCAGCAGCTTAGGATGGGGAGCCGAGAATGAGCAGTTCTTC.

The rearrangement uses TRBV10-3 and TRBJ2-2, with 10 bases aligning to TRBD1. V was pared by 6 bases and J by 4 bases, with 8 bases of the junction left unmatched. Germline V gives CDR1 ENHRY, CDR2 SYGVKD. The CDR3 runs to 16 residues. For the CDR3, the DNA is TGTGCCATCAGCCGGACAGGGGGACAGCTCACCGGGGAGCTGTTTTTT. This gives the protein CAISRTGGQLTGELFF.

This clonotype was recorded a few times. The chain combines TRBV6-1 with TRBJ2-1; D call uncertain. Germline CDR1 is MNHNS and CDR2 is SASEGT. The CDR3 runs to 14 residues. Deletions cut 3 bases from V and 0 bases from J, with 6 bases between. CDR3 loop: CASSDWSSYNEQFF. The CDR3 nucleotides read TGTGCCAGCAGTGATTGGAGCTCCTACAATGAGCAGTTCTTC.

This CDR3 is CASSPTVGDYGYTF. CDR3 bases: TGCGCCAGCAGCCCGACAGTGGGGGACTATGGCTACACCTTC. The chain has TRBV5-1 and TRBJ1-2; weak D call: TRBD1 (5 bases). The CDR3 runs to 14 residues. Germline CDR1 and CDR2: SGHRS and YFSETQ. V gave up 4 bases and J gave up 3 bases, with 13 bases separating them. The full variable domain, its missing parts supplied by reference TRBV5-1 and TRBJ1-2, is KAGVTQTPRYLIKTRGQQVTLSCSPISGHRSVSWYQQTPGQGLQFLFEYFSETQRNKGNFPGRFSGRQFSNSRSEMNVSTLELGDSALYLCASSPTVGDYGYTFGSGTRLTVV.

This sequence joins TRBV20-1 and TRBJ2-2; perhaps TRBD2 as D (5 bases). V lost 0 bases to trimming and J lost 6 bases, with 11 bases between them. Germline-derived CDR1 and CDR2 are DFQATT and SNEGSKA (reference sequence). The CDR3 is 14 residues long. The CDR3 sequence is CSARDLSGAGELFF. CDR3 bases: TGCAGTGCTAGAGATTTAAGCGGCGCCGGGGAGCTGTTTTTT.

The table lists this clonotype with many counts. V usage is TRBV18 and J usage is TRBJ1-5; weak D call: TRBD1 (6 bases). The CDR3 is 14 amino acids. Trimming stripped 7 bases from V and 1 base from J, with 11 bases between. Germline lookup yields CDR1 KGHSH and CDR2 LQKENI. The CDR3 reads CASWGGLSNQPQHF. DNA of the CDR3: TGTGCCAGCTGGGGGGGGCTCAGCAATCAGCCCCAGCATTTT. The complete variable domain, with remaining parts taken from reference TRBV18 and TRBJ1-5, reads NAGVMQNPRHLVRRRGQEARLRCSPMKGHSHVYWYRQLPEEGLKFMVYLQKENIIDESGMPKERFSAEFPKEGPSILRIQQVVRGDSAAYFCASWGGLSNQPQHFGDGTRLSIL.

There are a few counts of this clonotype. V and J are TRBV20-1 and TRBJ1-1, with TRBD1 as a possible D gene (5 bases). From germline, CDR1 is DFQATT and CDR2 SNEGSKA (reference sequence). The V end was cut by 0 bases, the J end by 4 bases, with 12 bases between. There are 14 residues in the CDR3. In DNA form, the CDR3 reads TGCAGTGCTAGAGATTTGGGGGGGTTCACTGAAGCTTTCTTT. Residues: CSARDLGGFTEAFF.